Listed below are T cell receptor beta chains from one sample, sequenced in a study of identifying expanded T cells in peripheral blood. This table comes from immunoSEQ multiplex PCR, and its TCRdb copy is limited to in-frame clones, with some not included. In the table there are approximately 100,000 clones, around 88% of which are singletons. Sequencing input: blood. The origin of the receptors is a person aged 18 to 75 in good health. Each CDR3 is given with its conserved first and last residue. D genes are given only for firm matches. The size entry is marked missing in some rows and otherwise reads once, few, many or a size class.

>-|TRBJ2-1|TRBV29-1|TRBD2
CSASVGGAIHEQFF
TGCAGCGCTTCGGTCGGGGGGGCCATCCATGAGCAGTTCTTC
>-|TRBJ2-1|TRBV5-6|-
CASSLVNYTFSYNEQFF
TGTGCCAGCAGCTTGGTAAACTACACCTTCTCCTACAATGAGCAGTTCTTC
>-|TRBJ1-2|TRBV18|-
CASSPDGGYGYTF
TGTGCCAGCTCACCAGATGGGGGCTATGGCTACACCTTC
>-|TRBJ1-2|TRBV4-1|-
CASSQDRSWGYGYTF
TGCGCCAGCAGCCAAGACCGTTCCTGGGGCTATGGCTACACCTTC
>-|TRBJ1-2|TRBV19|TRBD1
CASSLLRDRRNYGYTF
TGTGCCAGTAGTCTCCTCCGGGACAGGCGAAACTATGGCTACACCTTC
>-|TRBJ1-6|TRBV18|-
CASSPPNADSPLHF
TGTGCCAGCTCACCACCGAACGCTGATTCACCCCTCCACTTT
>-|TRBJ1-1|TRBV5-6|-
CASSWGVGDTEAFF
TGTGCCAGCAGCTGGGGCGTGGGGGACACTGAAGCTTTCTTT
>-|TRBJ2-1|TRBV6-5|-
CASRGGSGLYNEQFF
TGTGCCAGCAGGGGGGGTTCAGGACTCTACAATGAGCAGTTCTTC
>-|TRBJ1-5|TRBV7-4|TRBD1
CASSLRIYWDRINQPQHF
TGTGCCAGCAGCTTAAGGATCTATTGGGACAGGATCAATCAGCCCCAGCATTTT
>once|TRBJ1-2|TRBV13|-
CASSLGLRPLNPLYGYTF
TGTGCCAGCAGCTTAGGCCTAAGACCTTTAAACCCTCTCTATGGCTACACCTTC
>-|TRBJ2-3|TRBV7-2|TRBD1
CASSTWTGGTDTQYF
TGTGCCAGCAGCACCTGGACAGGGGGCACAGATACGCAGTATTTT
>-|TRBJ2-5|TRBV9|TRBD1
CASSVEETGASGETQYF
TGTGCCAGCAGCGTAGAGGAGACAGGGGCGTCAGGGGAGACCCAGTACTTC
>-|TRBJ1-6|TRBV5-1|-
CASSLEYTRARNSPLHF
TGCGCCAGCAGCTTGGAATACACCAGGGCCCGGAATTCACCCCTCCACTTT
>once|TRBJ2-3|TRBV18|-
CASSPPAGGRADTQYF
TGTGCCAGCTCACCCCCGGCCGGGGGTAGGGCAGATACGCAGTATTTT
>-|TRBJ2-1|TRBV13|TRBD2
CASSLGAAGEGSYNEQFF
TGTGCCAGCAGCTTAGGGGCGGCGGGGGAGGGGTCCTACAATGAGCAGTTCTTC
>-|TRBJ1-2|TRBV4-2|TRBD1
CASSQGDRVLGGYTF
TGTGCCAGCAGCCAAGGGGACAGGGTCCTCGGGGGCTACACCTTC
>once|TRBJ1-1|TRBV7-9|-
CASSLHRGTRLITEAFF
TGTGCCAGCAGCTTACACAGAGGGACACGACTAATCACTGAAGCTTTCTTT
>-|TRBJ2-3|TRBV5-6|TRBD2
CASSLDGWGGGRTDTQYF
TGTGCCAGCAGCTTGGACGGATGGGGCGGGGGACGCACAGATACGCAGTATTTT
>-|TRBJ2-1|TRBV18|-
CASSPRGLPLYNEQFF
TGTGCCAGCTCACCCCGGGGCCTACCGTTGTACAATGAGCAGTTCTTC
>-|TRBJ2-7|TRBV28|TRBD2
CASSFSGGHYEQYF
TGTGCCAGCAGTTTCAGCGGGGGACACTACGAGCAGTACTTC
>-|TRBJ2-1|TRBV28|-
CASSSPYNEQFF
TGTGCCAGCAGTTCCCCCTACAATGAGCAGTTCTTC
>-|TRBJ1-6|TRBV27|-
CASSFLQGGTPNSPLHF
TGTGCCAGCAGTTTCCTGCAGGGCGGTACACCTAATTCACCCCTCCACTTT